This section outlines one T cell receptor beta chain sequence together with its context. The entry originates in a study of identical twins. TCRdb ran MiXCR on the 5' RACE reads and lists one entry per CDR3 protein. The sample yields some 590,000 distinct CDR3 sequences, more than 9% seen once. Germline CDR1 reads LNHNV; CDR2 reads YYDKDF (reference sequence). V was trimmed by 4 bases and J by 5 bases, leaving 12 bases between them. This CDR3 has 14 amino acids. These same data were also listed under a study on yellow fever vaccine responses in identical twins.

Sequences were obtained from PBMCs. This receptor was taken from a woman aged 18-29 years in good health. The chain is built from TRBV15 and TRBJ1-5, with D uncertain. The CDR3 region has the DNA TGTGCCACCAGCATCACTCCCGGGGATCAGCCCCAGCATTTT. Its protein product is CATSITPGDQPQHF.